One T cell receptor beta chain is described in this entry. Its binding antigen is unknown. No much larger clonotype is one base removed from it; base qualities were not supplied. Looking up the germline V gene yields CDR1 SGDLS and CDR2 YYNGEE. From the cysteine through the phenylalanine, the CDR3 covers 15 amino acids. The read is trimmed to its CDR3 DNA, 45 bases read in frame from base 1. V is reduced by 3 bases and J by 9 bases, leaving a spacing of 19 bases between them. Positive magnetic bead selection on an AutoMACS was used to isolate CD4+ and CD8+ cells, with flow cytometry used to check purity. A TCR V beta antibody panel was used in flow cytometry to screen first for clonal expansions, which were then characterized by TCRB deep sequencing of sorted CD8+ fractions. Ficoll-Paque PLUS density gradient separation was used to isolate peripheral blood mononuclear cells. DNA was extracted from CD4-enriched, CD8-enriched or PBMC samples with Nucleospin Tissue or Tissue XS kits and quantified with a Qubit 2.0 fluorometer.

The data are from a study of somatic mutations in cytotoxic T cells in rheumatoid arthritis (dated by TCRdb to between 2016 and 2019). Study-wide context: Peripheral blood (roughly 33 ml EDTA) was collected from patients immediately after diagnosis and before any treatment began. Sorted V beta1+ cells also underwent TCRB sequencing, and some V beta antibody-stained T-cell populations were flow-sorted at nearly 100% purity on a FACSAria II or Sony SH800. Whether expanded CD8+ T-cell clones in untreated, newly diagnosed rheumatoid arthritis carry somatic mutations was the study question, and clonality was characterized with TCRB deep sequencing. TCRB deep sequencing covered about 60 patients with rheumatoid arthritis along with some 22 healthy controls. Patient and control groups had essentially identical median ages. Points the paper makes about the study in general: There was no significant difference in CD8+ T-cell clonality between rheumatoid arthritis patients and age-matched healthy controls. An increase of CD8+ clonality with age was seen in patients (Spearman r ≈ 0.49) but not in healthy controls. The antigen targets of the expanded CD8+ clones were unknown, and absence from virus-specific databases did not rule out viral specificity. Several identical CD8+ TCRB sequences were found in both blood and synovial fluid, and in about an eighth of the roughly 65 patients the largest CD8+ clone exceeded 20% of CD8+ cells. The finding that TRBV07 was slightly underrepresented in patients was left unadjusted for multiple comparisons.

Genomic DNA underwent TCRB CDR3 sequencing using the immunoSEQ assay. On the authors' methods: When patient CD8+ clones exceeding 1% were checked against published virus-specific TCRB sequences, only a few matched. Only productive TCRB rearrangements were included in the analyses. Defining a clone by its unique TCRB CDR3 sequence, the study calculated clonality as a productive clonality index derived from Shannon entropy. The template counts of each clone relative to the total templates per sample were used to calculate repertoire overlap between two samples. V-gene usage measured by flow cytometry correlated with TCRB sequencing V-gene usage, with a Spearman r of approximately 0.66. TCRdb carries this immuneACCESS record with in-frame sequences only. Its versions omit some clonotypes, under half of them owing to an unresolved V gene in the studies checked, with the rest unexplained. The V and J calls and clone size were taken over from that table, and D and trimming were inferred from the DNA. Present in this sample are 9,200 or so clones, almost 80% of which were seen just once. More than 35% of the sample lies in the top ten.

Sequenced: CD8+ T cells sorted from blood. The sequence links TRBV9 to TRBJ2-1; the D gene is perhaps TRBD2, from 5 matching bases. This sequence was found in an adult with rheumatoid arthritis. The CDR3 protein: CASSEKAASNTEQFF. The DNA reads as follows: TGTGCCAGCAGCGAGAAAGCGGCGTCTAATACTGAGCAGTTCTTC.